One T cell receptor (beta chain) is described in this entry. The data stem from a study of blood T cell repertoires in COVID-19. Study in general: The United States, Italy and Spain provided the acute and convalescent COVID-19 samples.

This CDR3 comprises 14 residues. V lost 4 bases and J lost 4; bases outside the gene matches: 4. From germline, CDR1 is SGHDN and CDR2 FVKESK. As handled by the study authors: Cell counts per sample came from amplifying reference gene primers. The data were produced by immunoSEQ multiplex PCR, yet TCRdb's version contains in-frame clones alone and is incomplete. From that table come the V and J calls and clone size; the DNA was used to work out D and trimming. Altogether approximately 260,000 clones are present, 84% being singletons, with the ten largest covering around 9.2%. Specimen: peripheral blood. The V call is TRBV14, the J call TRBJ2-7, with 10 nucleotides matching TRBD1. The TCR originated in a human donor in a cohort sampled during active COVID-19. The CDR3 here is CASSPTGGQYEQYF. The CDR3 coding sequence is TGTGCCAGCAGCCCGACAGGGGGCCAATACGAGCAGTACTTC.